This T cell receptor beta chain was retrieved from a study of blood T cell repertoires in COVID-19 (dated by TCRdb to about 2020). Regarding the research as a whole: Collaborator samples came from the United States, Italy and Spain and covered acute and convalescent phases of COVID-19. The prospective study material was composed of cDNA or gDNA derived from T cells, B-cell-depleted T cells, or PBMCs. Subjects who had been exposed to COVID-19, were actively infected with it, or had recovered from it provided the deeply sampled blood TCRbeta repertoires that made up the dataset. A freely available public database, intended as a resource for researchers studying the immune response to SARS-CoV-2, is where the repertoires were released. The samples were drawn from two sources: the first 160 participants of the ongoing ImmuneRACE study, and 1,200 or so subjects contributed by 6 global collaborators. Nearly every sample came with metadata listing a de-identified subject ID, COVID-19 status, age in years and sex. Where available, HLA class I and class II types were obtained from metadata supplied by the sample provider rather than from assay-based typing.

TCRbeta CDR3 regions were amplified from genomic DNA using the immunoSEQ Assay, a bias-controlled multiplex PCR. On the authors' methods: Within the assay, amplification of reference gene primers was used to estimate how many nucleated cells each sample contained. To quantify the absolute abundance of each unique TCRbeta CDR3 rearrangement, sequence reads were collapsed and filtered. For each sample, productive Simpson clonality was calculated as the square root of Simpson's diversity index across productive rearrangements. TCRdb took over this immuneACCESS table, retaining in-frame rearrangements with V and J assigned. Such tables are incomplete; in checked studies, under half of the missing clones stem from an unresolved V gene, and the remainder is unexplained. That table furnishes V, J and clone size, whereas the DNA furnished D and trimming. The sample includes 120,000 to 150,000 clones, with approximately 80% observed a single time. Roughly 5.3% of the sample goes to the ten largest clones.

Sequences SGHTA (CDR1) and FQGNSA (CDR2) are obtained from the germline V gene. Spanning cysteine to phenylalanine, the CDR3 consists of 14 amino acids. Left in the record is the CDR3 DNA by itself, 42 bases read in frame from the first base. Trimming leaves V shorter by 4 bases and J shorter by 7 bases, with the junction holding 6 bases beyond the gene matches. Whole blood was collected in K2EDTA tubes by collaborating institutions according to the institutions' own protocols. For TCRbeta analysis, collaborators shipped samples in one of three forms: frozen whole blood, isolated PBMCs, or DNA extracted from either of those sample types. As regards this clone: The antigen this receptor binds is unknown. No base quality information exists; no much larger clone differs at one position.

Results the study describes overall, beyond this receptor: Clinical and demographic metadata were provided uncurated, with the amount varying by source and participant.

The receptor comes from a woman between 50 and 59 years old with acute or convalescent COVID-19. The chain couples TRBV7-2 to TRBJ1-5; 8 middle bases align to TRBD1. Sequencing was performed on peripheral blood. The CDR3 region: CASSSAQGGQPQHF. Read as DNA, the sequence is TGTGCCAGCAGCTCTGCACAGGGGGGCCAGCCCCAGCATTTT. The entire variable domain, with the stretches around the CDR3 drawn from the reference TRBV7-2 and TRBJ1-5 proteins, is GAGVSQSPSNKVTEKGKDVELRCDPISGHTALYWYRQSLGQGLEFLIYFQGNSAPDKSGLPSDRFSAERTGGSVSTLTIQRTQQEDSAVYLCASSSAQGGQPQHFGDGTRLSIL.